Each of the 27 T cell receptor beta chains below was sequenced from the same sample in a study of beta chain features in type 1 diabetes. Every bit of the isolated RNA underwent reverse transcription, so sequencing read expressed TCRB transcripts. Profiled with immunoSEQ multiplex PCR; TCRdb holds only in-frame clones, not every one. In the table there are some 660,000 clones, about an eighth of which are singletons. Study findings and constraints: For Type 1 diabetes patients, all four CD4+ subsets carried TCRB CDR3s that were moderately but significantly shorter.

Their specific antigens are unknown. Source material: naive CD4+ T cells from blood. These receptor sequences come from a man between 18 and 29 years old with type 1 diabetes.

The CDR3: CATQTGGRNTEAFF. CDR3 sequence (DNA): TGTGCCACCCAGACGGGGGGGAGGAACACTGAAGCTTTCTTT. The chain is built from TRBV28 and TRBJ1-1, with a tentative D call TRBD1 (5 bases). Germline V gene lookup returns CDR1 MDHEN and CDR2 SYDVKM. The CDR3 length is 14 residues. V lost 10 bases to trimming and J lost 1 base, with 16 bases between them.

The CDR3 bases are TGCGCCAGCAGCTTGGACAGAATCGGCGAGCAGTACTTC. Translated, it gives CASSLDRIGEQYF. V and J are TRBV5-1 and TRBJ2-7; no clear D gene. V lost 0 bases and J lost 6, with 10 bases in between. From germline, CDR1 is SGHRS and CDR2 YFSETQ. The CDR3 spans 13 residues.

The chain has TRBV27 and TRBJ2-1, with 14 bases that match TRBD2. The CDR3 sequence is 15 residues long. Germline V gene lookup returns CDR1 MNHEY and CDR2 SMNVEV (reference sequence). V lost 6 bases to trimming and J lost 9 bases; unmatched junction nucleotides: 7. The CDR3 here is CASRVGLAGVTEQFF. The CDR3 region has the DNA TGTGCCAGCAGGGTGGGACTAGCGGGAGTAACTGAGCAGTTCTTC.

The chain couples TRBV6-6 to TRBJ2-7; perhaps D is TRBD1 or TRBD2 (5 bases each). V lost 6 bases, J lost 2 bases, and 14 bases lay in between. Germline V lookup: CDR1 MNHNY, CDR2 SVGAGI (reference sequence). CDR3 length equals 14 residues. CDR3 loop: CASRRDRLAYEQYF. Written as DNA, the CDR3 is TGTGCCAGCAGGAGGGACCGCTTAGCCTACGAGCAGTACTTC.

This clone was counted only a few times. Other DNA sequences in the same sample also yield this CDR3. This chain connects TRBV5-1 to TRBJ2-5; D ambiguous. This CDR3 comprises 13 residues. V lost 4 bases, J lost 1 base, and 8 bases lay in between. CDR1 is SGHRS, CDR2 YFSETQ, per germline. The CDR3 region has the DNA TGCGCCAGCAGCCCAGGCAGCCAAGAGACCCAGTACTTC. Translation: CASSPGSQETQYF. Full variable domain (outside the CDR3, taken from reference TRBV5-1 and TRBJ2-5): KAGVTQTPRYLIKTRGQQVTLSCSPISGHRSVSWYQQTPGQGLQFLFEYFSETQRNKGNFPGRFSGRQFSNSRSEMNVSTLELGDSALYLCASSPGSQETQYFGPGTRLLVL.

The J gene is TRBJ2-1, the V gene TRBV9; maybe TRBD1 (6 bases). The germline V gene encodes CDR1 SGDLS and CDR2 YYNGEE. Deletions cut 0 bases from V and 8 bases from J, with 15 bases between. CDR3 size: 15 residues. CDR3 sequence reads: CASSVGSGWTDEQFF. CDR3 DNA: TGTGCCAGCAGCGTAGGTTCAGGGTGGACAGATGAGCAGTTCTTC.

This clone was observed a handful of times. The chain links TRBV9 to TRBJ2-3; D possibly uses TRBD1 or TRBD2 (6 bases each). The CDR3 spans 15 residues. Trimming took 1 base from V and 4 from J, leaving 13 bases between them. Germline CDR1 and CDR2: SGDLS and YYNGEE. CDR3 nucleotides: TGTGCCAGCAGCGTATCTGGGGGGCGCCCAGATACGCAGTATTTT. Translated: CASSVSGGRPDTQYF.

This sequence joins TRBV27 and TRBJ2-3; a weak D match, TRBD2 (7 bases). Looked up from germline, CDR1 is MNHEY and CDR2 is SMNVEV (reference sequence). The length of the CDR3 is 13 residues. The V and J ends lost 6 bases and 4 bases respectively, with 11 bases between them. CDR3 sequence reads: CASSHGGPDTQYF. The CDR3 region has the DNA TGTGCCAGCAGCCACGGGGGGCCAGATACGCAGTATTTT.

This clone was counted between two and nine times. J is TRBJ1-3 and V is TRBV7-9; D unresolved. V was trimmed by 7 bases and J by 7 bases, leaving 11 bases between them. Germline CDR1 is SEHNR and CDR2 is FQNEAQ (reference sequence). The CDR3 is 12 residues long. The DNA of the CDR3 is TGTGCCAGCACCATACTAGGGAACACCATATATTTT. Its protein is CASTILGNTIYF.

The CDR3 nucleotides are TGCGCCAGCAGCTTGGGTGGAGGATTATACAACTATGGCTACACCTTC. Encoded protein: CASSLGGGLYNYGYTF. The V call is TRBV5-1, the J call TRBJ1-2; no firm D call. The germline V gene encodes CDR1 SGHRS and CDR2 YFSETQ. The CDR3 has 16 residues. V was pared by 0 bases and J by 2 bases, with 14 bases between.

As regards this clone: At one end, the junction sequence differs from germline, possibly due to a read error. The genes are TRBV2 and TRBJ2-7; 9 positions match TRBD1. Germline CDR1 reads SNHLY; CDR2 reads FYNNEI. The CDR3 is 14 amino acids. The CDR3 sequence: CASTRLPSGQGSDF. The CDR3 bases are TGTGCCAGCACCAGACTGCCTTCGGGACAGGGTAGCGACTTC. Full variable domain (rest looked up from reference TRBV2 and TRBJ2-7): EPEVTQTPSHQVTQMGQEVILRCVPISNHLYFYWYRQILGQKVEFLVSFYNNEISEKSEIFDDQFSVERPDGSNFTLKIRSTKLEDSAMYFCASTRLPSGQGSDFGPGTRLTVT.

This clone was seen a few times. This specimen includes other DNA sequences encoding the same CDR3. V gene TRBV28 combines with J gene TRBJ1-1; D is perhaps TRBD1 (6 bases). The germline V and J ends were trimmed by 6 bases and 2 bases, with 13 bases remaining between them. The CDR3 is 14 amino acids. Germline values: CDR1 MDHEN, CDR2 SYDVKM. CDR3: CASRTGGANTEAFF. The CDR3 DNA is TGTGCCAGCAGGACAGGAGGGGCCAACACTGAAGCTTTCTTT.

The genes are TRBV28 and TRBJ2-5, with D unresolved. Trimming removed 6 bases at V and 4 bases at J, with 6 bases between. This CDR3 has 11 residues. Germline V gene data show CDR1 as MDHEN and CDR2 as SYDVKM. This chain's CDR3 is CASSHRETQYF. The CDR3 DNA is TGTGCCAGCAGCCATAGAGAGACCCAGTACTTC. Based on the CDR3 plus reference TRBV28 and TRBJ2-5, the full variable domain is DVKVTQSSRYLVKRTGEKVFLECVQDMDHENMFWYRQDPGLGLRLIYFSYDVKMKEKGDIPEGYSVSREKKERFSLILESASTNQTSMYLCASSHRETQYFGPGTRLLVL.

This clone was seen a handful of times. The J gene is TRBJ2-7, the V gene TRBV7-2, with D hard to call. Trimming took off 8 bases at V and 0 bases at J, with 14 bases between the two ends. The V gene's germline CDR1 is SGHTA and CDR2 FQGNSA. This CDR3 is 14 amino acids long. The CDR3 DNA is TGTGCCAGCGGCGGTCAGACGAGCTCCTACGAGCAGTACTTC. It specifies CASGGQTSSYEQYF. The full variable domain, with the rest looked up from reference TRBV7-2 and TRBJ2-7, is GAGVSQSPSNKVTEKGKDVELRCDPISGHTALYWYRQSLGQGLEFLIYFQGNSAPDKSGLPSDRFSAERTGGSVSTLTIQRTQQEDSAVYLCASGGQTSSYEQYFGPGTRLTVT.

There are a few counts of this clone. The chain has TRBV19 and TRBJ2-1, with D perhaps TRBD2 (5 bases). The CDR3 contains 19 residues. CDR1 LNHDA and CDR2 SQIVND come from the germline V gene (reference sequence). The V gene lost 6 bases and the J gene lost 7 bases, with 31 bases spanning the gap. CDR3 DNA sequence: TGTGCCAGTAGCCGTTGGGTCCGGACTCGAAACCTAAGCAGAAATGAGCAGTTCTTC. Translation: CASSRWVRTRNLSRNEQFF.

This clone occurred a few times. The chain has TRBV10-3 and TRBJ1-1; 10 bases line up with TRBD1. Germline trimming cut 10 bases from V and 3 bases from J; bases unmatched to any gene: 2. Germline-derived CDR1 and CDR2 are ENHRY and SYGVKD. This CDR3 region has 12 residues. CDR3 in amino acids: CATGQGDTEAFF. CDR3 nucleotide sequence: TGTGCCACCGGACAGGGGGACACTGAAGCTTTCTTT.

This clone has only a few counts. V is TRBV9 and J is TRBJ2-2; TRBD2 might be the D (6 bases). Germline values: CDR1 SGDLS, CDR2 YYNGEE. There are 15 residues in the CDR3. Trimming removed 3 bases from V and 6 bases from J, with 15 bases in between. CDR3 region: CASSGLVGNAGELFF. CDR3 coding DNA: TGTGCCAGCAGCGGACTAGTGGGTAACGCCGGGGAGCTGTTTTTT.

The chain uses TRBV30 and TRBJ2-1; weak D call: TRBD2 (5 bases). Germline CDR1 and CDR2: GTSNPN and SVGIG (reference sequence). Trimming took 3 bases from V and 0 from J, leaving 9 bases between them. The CDR3 is made up of 14 amino acids. The CDR3 region is CAWRDSRSYNEQFF. The CDR3 nucleotides are TGTGCCTGGAGGGACTCCCGCTCCTACAATGAGCAGTTCTTC.

The sample holds a few counts of this clone. This chain joins TRBV7-2 and TRBJ2-7; no definite D call. V dropped 3 bases and J dropped 4 bases, with 10 bases sitting between them. CDR1 is SGHTA and CDR2 is FQGNSA in the germline V gene. The CDR3 loop spans 13 amino acids. The CDR3 region is CASSLSTNYEQYF. Here the CDR3 DNA reads TGTGCCAGCAGCTTGTCTACCAATTACGAGCAGTACTTC.

Comments on this clone: Relative to the germline gene, one junction end is altered; a read error may explain this. The gene calls are TRBV20-1 and TRBJ2-1; tentative D call: TRBD2 (6 bases). The CDR3 is made up of 10 amino acids. CDR1 is DFQATT, CDR2 SNEGSKA, per germline (reference sequence). DNA of the CDR3: TGCAGTGCGGGAGAGGGGCGGACTATCTTC. Translated: CSAGEGRTIF.

This clone was seen only a few times. The V gene is TRBV5-5, the J gene TRBJ2-7; 10 bases are a match to TRBD1. Trimming took 2 bases from V and 6 from J; bases not matched to a gene: 5. Germline CDR1 reads SGHKS; CDR2 reads YYEKEE (reference sequence). The CDR3 sequence is 14 residues long. CDR3 loop: CASSFRDRGSEQYF. CDR3 bases: TGTGCCAGCAGCTTCCGGGACAGGGGAAGCGAGCAGTACTTC.

The chain employs TRBV21-1 and TRBJ2-1; the D call of TRBD1 is as the table states it, not checked on the DNA. TRBV21-1 is a pseudogene locus. This CDR3 is built from 16 residues. The CDR3 sequence is CASSKGGDRGFFEQFF. CDR3 sequence (DNA): TGTGCCAGCAGCAAAGGTGGGGACAGGGGGTTCTTCGAGCAGTTCTTC.

The chain recombines TRBV28 with TRBJ2-7; possibly TRBD1 for D (6 bases). Germline CDR1 and CDR2: MDHEN and SYDVKM. Trimming shortened V by 7 bases and J by 3 bases, and 19 bases separated the two germline ends. CDR3 length: 15 amino acids. CDR3 nucleotide sequence: TGTGCCAGCATTCTTTCTCAGGGGCACGGCTACGAGCAGTACTTC. Encoded protein: CASILSQGHGYEQYF. Combining the CDR3 with reference TRBV28 and TRBJ2-7 gives the whole variable domain DVKVTQSSRYLVKRTGEKVFLECVQDMDHENMFWYRQDPGLGLRLIYFSYDVKMKEKGDIPEGYSVSREKKERFSLILESASTNQTSMYLCASILSQGHGYEQYFGPGTRLTVT.

This clone has just a few counts. This sequence joins TRBV6-5 and TRBJ2-7; 8 bases match TRBD1. The CDR3 length is 16 residues. Germline CDR1 is MNHEY and CDR2 is SVGAGI. V trimming: 0 bases; J trimming: 0 bases; junction bases outside the gene matches: 4. CDR3 protein: CASSYSRTGLSYEQYF. The CDR3 bases are TGTGCCAGCAGTTACTCTCGGACAGGGCTCTCCTACGAGCAGTACTTC.

This clone occurred a few times. This specimen includes other DNA sequences encoding the same CDR3. This sequence joins TRBV20-1 and TRBJ2-7; no firm D call. V was cut by 3 bases and J by 3 bases, with 6 bases left in between. Germline CDR1 reads DFQATT; CDR2 reads SNEGSKA (reference sequence). This CDR3 has 11 residues. The CDR3 nucleotides are TGCAGTGCTAGGACTGGCTACGAGCAGTACTTC. As protein: CSARTGYEQYF.

This clone was counted only a few times. The chain employs TRBV5-4 and TRBJ2-5; weak D call: TRBD1 (6 bases). Trimming took 4 bases from V and 2 from J, leaving 12 bases between them. Germline V gene sequence: CDR1 SGHNT, CDR2 YYREEE (reference sequence). The CDR3 is 14 residues long. For the CDR3, the DNA is TGTGCCAGCAGCAGGGACCAGGGGCAAGAGACCCAGTACTTC. It is translated as CASSRDQGQETQYF.

About this clone: This same CDR3 is encoded by further DNA sequences in the sample. V and J are TRBV2 and TRBJ2-2, with no clear D. The CDR3 covers 15 residues. Germline V CDR1 and CDR2: SNHLY, FYNNEI. Deletions cut 6 bases from V and 0 bases from J, with 11 bases between. The CDR3 coding sequence is TGTGCCAGCAGCGGGCTACTCGCGAACACCGGGGAGCTGTTTTTT. Its translation: CASSGLLANTGELFF.